This is a list of T cell receptor beta chains from one sample in a study of cytomegalovirus exposure and HLA in healthy donors. Profiled with immunoSEQ multiplex PCR; TCRdb holds only in-frame clones, not every one. Of 150,000 to 200,000 clones in the sample, about four fifths are singletons; the top ten hold around 0.38%. The sequenced sample was PBMCs. The receptors derive from a male donor in good health and CMV-seropositive. The CDR3 runs from the conserved cysteine through the conserved F or W. D genes are given only for firm matches. Some rows mark clone size as missing; the rest say once, few, many or name a class of expanded clone.

j_call: TRBJ2-7
d_call: .
v_call: TRBV18
clone_size: once
cdr3_nt: TGTGCCAGCTCACCACCAAGTCTTAGCTCCTACGAGCAGTACTTC
cdr3_aa: CASSPPSLSSYEQYF

j_call: TRBJ2-6
d_call: .
v_call: TRBV5-1
clone_size: .
cdr3_nt: TGCGCCAGCAGCGATCAGGGCATCCGGTCTGGGGCCAACGTCCTGACTTTC
cdr3_aa: CASSDQGIRSGANVLTF

j_call: TRBJ1-5
d_call: .
v_call: TRBV6-1
clone_size: .
cdr3_nt: TGTGCCAGCAGTGATGGCCAGGGGCGTCGGCCCCAGCATTTT
cdr3_aa: CASSDGQGRRPQHF

j_call: TRBJ2-7
d_call: .
v_call: TRBV11-2
clone_size: .
cdr3_nt: TGTGCCAGCACCCTTCCGGGGAGGTCCTACGAGCAGTACTTC
cdr3_aa: CASTLPGRSYEQYF

j_call: TRBJ1-5
d_call: TRBD1
v_call: TRBV5-1
clone_size: .
cdr3_nt: TGCGCCAGCAGCCAGACAGGGGGATCGGGTCAGCCCCAGCATTTT
cdr3_aa: CASSQTGGSGQPQHF

j_call: TRBJ1-2
d_call: .
v_call: TRBV9
clone_size: .
cdr3_nt: TGTGCCAGCAGCTTCGGGAGGGACCTGGCTAACTATGGCTACACCTTC
cdr3_aa: CASSFGRDLANYGYTF

j_call: TRBJ2-1
d_call: TRBD2
v_call: TRBV11-1
clone_size: .
cdr3_nt: TGTGCCAGCAGCTTAACAGCGGGGGGGCTTGACGAGCAGTTCTTC
cdr3_aa: CASSLTAGGLDEQFF

j_call: TRBJ1-1
d_call: TRBD1
v_call: TRBV19
clone_size: .
cdr3_nt: TGTGCCAGTAGTATAGAGGGGGACAGTACTGAAGCTTTCTTT
cdr3_aa: CASSIEGDSTEAFF

j_call: TRBJ1-1
d_call: .
v_call: TRBV7-2
clone_size: .
cdr3_nt: TGTGCCAGCAGCTTAGCGGGGAGACAATCTACTGAGGCTTTCTTT
cdr3_aa: CASSLAGRQSTEAFF

j_call: TRBJ1-1
d_call: .
v_call: TRBV4-1
clone_size: .
cdr3_nt: TGCGCCAGCAGCGGGGGGACGAATTTGAACACTGAAGCTTTCTTT
cdr3_aa: CASSGGTNLNTEAFF

j_call: TRBJ1-5
d_call: .
v_call: TRBV15
clone_size: few
cdr3_nt: TGTGCCACCAGCAGAGGGACAGAAAGCAATCAGCCCCAGCATTTT
cdr3_aa: CATSRGTESNQPQHF

j_call: TRBJ2-2
d_call: .
v_call: TRBV7-2
clone_size: .
cdr3_nt: TGTGCCAGCAGCCCCCCGGGTCGGAACACCGGGGAGCTGTTTTTT
cdr3_aa: CASSPPGRNTGELFF

j_call: TRBJ2-2
d_call: TRBD2
v_call: TRBV2
clone_size: .
cdr3_nt: TGTGCCAGCACCCCCCGGGGGGAGAGCACCGGGGAGCTGTTTTTT
cdr3_aa: CASTPRGESTGELFF

j_call: TRBJ1-2
d_call: .
v_call: TRBV13
clone_size: few
cdr3_nt: TGTGCCAGCAGCTTAGCCAGGGTTAACTATGGCTACACCTTC
cdr3_aa: CASSLARVNYGYTF

j_call: TRBJ2-5
d_call: TRBD1
v_call: TRBV28
clone_size: few
cdr3_nt: TGTGCCAGCAGCGTCGACAGGGGGCGCCGAGAGACCCAGTACTTC
cdr3_aa: CASSVDRGRRETQYF

j_call: TRBJ1-6
d_call: TRBD1
v_call: TRBV4-1
clone_size: .
cdr3_nt: TGCGCCAGCAGCCAAGTGGGATCGGGACAGCTTAATTCACCCCTCCACTTT
cdr3_aa: CASSQVGSGQLNSPLHF

j_call: TRBJ1-5
d_call: .
v_call: TRBV19
clone_size: .
cdr3_nt: TGTGCCAGTAGCACGACAGGCGACAATCAGCCCCAGCATTTT
cdr3_aa: CASSTTGDNQPQHF

j_call: TRBJ2-7
d_call: .
v_call: TRBV7-2
clone_size: .
cdr3_nt: TGTGCCAGCAGCTTAGGGGGCGGGACCAATTCCTACGAGCAGTACTTC
cdr3_aa: CASSLGGGTNSYEQYF

j_call: TRBJ2-3
d_call: TRBD2
v_call: TRBV7-3
clone_size: .
cdr3_nt: TGTGCCAGCAGCCTAACTAGCGGGGGTACATCTAGCACAGATACGCAGTATTTT
cdr3_aa: CASSLTSGGTSSTDTQYF

j_call: TRBJ2-2
d_call: TRBD2
v_call: TRBV9
clone_size: .
cdr3_nt: TGTGCCAGCAGCGTAGGCGGGAGCCAAACCGGGGAGCTGTTTTTT
cdr3_aa: CASSVGGSQTGELFF

j_call: TRBJ1-3
d_call: .
v_call: TRBV5-1
clone_size: .
cdr3_nt: TGCGCCAGCAGCGGGGGGAACTCTGGAAACACCATATATTTT
cdr3_aa: CASSGGNSGNTIYF

j_call: TRBJ2-1
d_call: TRBD2
v_call: TRBV19
clone_size: once
cdr3_nt: TGTGCCAGTAGTTCCACTAGCGGGAGGGCCTACAATGAGCAGTTCTTC
cdr3_aa: CASSSTSGRAYNEQFF

j_call: TRBJ2-3
d_call: TRBD1
v_call: TRBV9
clone_size: once
cdr3_nt: TGTGCCAGCAGCGTACAGGGGGCGAGTACAGATACGCAGTATTTT
cdr3_aa: CASSVQGASTDTQYF

j_call: TRBJ2-4
d_call: TRBD1
v_call: TRBV7-2
clone_size: .
cdr3_nt: TGTGCCAGCAGCTCCACCGGACAGGGGTCACACATTCAGTACTTC
cdr3_aa: CASSSTGQGSHIQYF

j_call: TRBJ2-7
d_call: TRBD1
v_call: TRBV30
clone_size: .
cdr3_nt: TGTGCCTGTGTCCGGGACAGCTCCTACGAGCAGTACTTC
cdr3_aa: CACVRDSSYEQYF

j_call: TRBJ2-7
d_call: .
v_call: TRBV5-1
clone_size: .
cdr3_nt: TGCGCCAGCAGCCAAAACTACGAGCAGTACTTC
cdr3_aa: CASSQNYEQYF

j_call: TRBJ1-5
d_call: TRBD1
v_call: TRBV9
clone_size: .
cdr3_nt: TGTGCCAGCAGCGACAGGGGGGGGCAGCCCCAGCATTTT
cdr3_aa: CASSDRGGQPQHF

j_call: TRBJ1-3
d_call: .
v_call: TRBV28
clone_size: .
cdr3_nt: TGTGCCAGCAGTTTGGAGGGGCGCTTGGGAGACACCATATATTTT
cdr3_aa: CASSLEGRLGDTIYF

j_call: TRBJ1-5
d_call: .
v_call: TRBV19
clone_size: .
cdr3_nt: TGTGCCAGCAGAGAACAACAGGCTCAGCCCCAGCATTTT
cdr3_aa: CASREQQAQPQHF

j_call: TRBJ1-5
d_call: .
v_call: TRBV5-5
clone_size: .
cdr3_nt: TGTGCCAGCACCTTGAGTGTGCGGAGCAATCAGCCCCAGCATTTT
cdr3_aa: CASTLSVRSNQPQHF

j_call: TRBJ2-2
d_call: .
v_call: TRBV5-4
clone_size: few
cdr3_nt: TGTGCCAGCCGAGAGGCCGGGATCAACACCGGGGAGCTGTTTTTT
cdr3_aa: CASREAGINTGELFF

j_call: TRBJ2-1
d_call: TRBD2
v_call: TRBV6-5
clone_size: .
cdr3_nt: TGTGCCACCGCTAGCGGGAGTGGAAATGAGCAGTTCTTC
cdr3_aa: CATASGSGNEQFF

j_call: TRBJ1-4
d_call: TRBD1
v_call: TRBV9
clone_size: .
cdr3_nt: TGTGCCAGCAGCGGATCCACAGGGGGAACTAATGAAAAACTGTTTTTT
cdr3_aa: CASSGSTGGTNEKLFF

j_call: TRBJ2-5
d_call: .
v_call: TRBV7-7
clone_size: once
cdr3_nt: TGTGCCAGCAGCGTCGGCGGTCGGTCGGGTCAAGAGACCCAGTACTTC
cdr3_aa: CASSVGGRSGQETQYF

j_call: TRBJ1-2
d_call: .
v_call: TRBV19
clone_size: once
cdr3_nt: TGTGCCAGTAGTGACAGGCGTGTTGGCTACACCTTC
cdr3_aa: CASSDRRVGYTF

j_call: TRBJ1-2
d_call: .
v_call: TRBV9
clone_size: .
cdr3_nt: TGTGCCAGCAGCCCTCAAGCCCCGACGGGAATAGGTCATGGCTACACCTTC
cdr3_aa: CASSPQAPTGIGHGYTF

j_call: TRBJ2-1
d_call: TRBD2
v_call: TRBV5-1
clone_size: .
cdr3_nt: TGCGCCAGCAGCGGAAGGACTAGCGGGAGTGGTTATGAGCAGTTCTTC
cdr3_aa: CASSGRTSGSGYEQFF

j_call: TRBJ1-6
d_call: .
v_call: TRBV6-5
clone_size: few
cdr3_nt: TGTGCCAGCAGTTACTCGAAGGGGGTTGATTCACCCCTCCACTTT
cdr3_aa: CASSYSKGVDSPLHF

j_call: TRBJ1-2
d_call: .
v_call: TRBV23-1
clone_size: .
cdr3_nt: TGCGCCAGCAGTCCCTTCCCTTCAGGAAGGATCTTCTATGGCTACACCTTC
cdr3_aa: CASSPFPSGRIFYGYTF

j_call: TRBJ1-1
d_call: TRBD1
v_call: TRBV5-1
clone_size: .
cdr3_nt: TGCGCCAGCAGCTTGGGTGGGACAGGGGGCGCCGACACTGAAGCTTTCTTT
cdr3_aa: CASSLGGTGGADTEAFF

j_call: TRBJ2-1
d_call: .
v_call: TRBV28
clone_size: .
cdr3_nt: TGTGCCAGTGGACAGTCTAATGAGCAGTTCTTC
cdr3_aa: CASGQSNEQFF

j_call: TRBJ2-1
d_call: .
v_call: TRBV29-1
clone_size: .
cdr3_nt: TGCAGCGTCCGGGACTTAGACAATGAGCAGTTCTTC
cdr3_aa: CSVRDLDNEQFF

j_call: TRBJ1-2
d_call: TRBD1
v_call: TRBV5-4
clone_size: .
cdr3_nt: TGTGCCAGCAGTCTCAACAAGGGGGCCGAGAGCTACACCTTC
cdr3_aa: CASSLNKGAESYTF

j_call: TRBJ2-7
d_call: .
v_call: TRBV18
clone_size: few
cdr3_nt: TGTGCCAGCTCACCCAGGTCACCCTACGAGCAGTACTTC
cdr3_aa: CASSPRSPYEQYF

j_call: TRBJ1-3
d_call: TRBD1
v_call: TRBV6-1
clone_size: .
cdr3_nt: TGTGCCAGCAGTCCGACAGGGGGCTCTGGAAACACCATATATTTT
cdr3_aa: CASSPTGGSGNTIYF

j_call: TRBJ1-3
d_call: TRBD1
v_call: TRBV18
clone_size: .
cdr3_nt: TGTGCCAGCTCACCAGGGACAGGGGCGTCGGGAAACACCATATATTTT
cdr3_aa: CASSPGTGASGNTIYF

j_call: TRBJ2-7
d_call: .
v_call: TRBV21-1
clone_size: .
cdr3_nt: TGTGCCAGCAGCTGCCACTCCGGGACAGGGGGACGGGAGCAGTACTTC
cdr3_aa: CASSCHSGTGGREQYF

j_call: TRBJ1-2
d_call: .
v_call: TRBV29-1
clone_size: .
cdr3_nt: TGCAGCGTTGAAGACAGGGGCTACACCTTC
cdr3_aa: CSVEDRGYTF

j_call: TRBJ2-5
d_call: TRBD1
v_call: TRBV5-1
clone_size: .
cdr3_nt: TGCGCCAGCATCGGACAGGCCCAAGAGACCCAGTACTTC
cdr3_aa: CASIGQAQETQYF

j_call: TRBJ2-5
d_call: TRBD1
v_call: TRBV9
clone_size: .
cdr3_nt: TGTGCCAGCAGCGTAGCTCCTGGGGACAGGGCTCAAGAGACCCAGTACTTC
cdr3_aa: CASSVAPGDRAQETQYF

j_call: TRBJ2-7
d_call: .
v_call: TRBV25-1
clone_size: .
cdr3_nt: TGTGCCAGCAGTGAATCCACAGGCATGCTCAGGGAGCAGTACTTC
cdr3_aa: CASSESTGMLREQYF

j_call: TRBJ2-7
d_call: .
v_call: TRBV28
clone_size: .
cdr3_nt: TGTGCCACTCGATGGCAGATAACCTACGAGCAGTACTTC
cdr3_aa: CATRWQITYEQYF

j_call: TRBJ1-2
d_call: .
v_call: TRBV7-2
clone_size: .
cdr3_nt: TGTGCCAGCAGCCTGGCGGGCCACTCATACGGAGGGGATGGCTACACCTTC
cdr3_aa: CASSLAGHSYGGDGYTF

j_call: TRBJ2-7
d_call: .
v_call: TRBV5-4
clone_size: .
cdr3_nt: TGTGCCAGCAGCCCCCAGGGAGGCTACGAGCAGTACTTC
cdr3_aa: CASSPQGGYEQYF

j_call: TRBJ1-5
d_call: .
v_call: TRBV11-2
clone_size: .
cdr3_nt: TGTGCCAGCAGCTTGAGGGTCGGGGTGGGCGATCAGCCCCAGCATTTT
cdr3_aa: CASSLRVGVGDQPQHF

j_call: TRBJ1-1
d_call: .
v_call: TRBV27
clone_size: .
cdr3_nt: TGTGCCAGCAAATCACAGGGAGGGGGTACTGAAGCTTTCTTT
cdr3_aa: CASKSQGGGTEAFF

j_call: TRBJ2-1
d_call: .
v_call: TRBV2
clone_size: .
cdr3_nt: TGTGCCAGCATCACAGGCTTCTCCAATGAGCAGTTCTTC
cdr3_aa: CASITGFSNEQFF

j_call: TRBJ2-1
d_call: TRBD2
v_call: TRBV15
clone_size: .
cdr3_nt: TGTGCCACCAGCAGAGATCTGACTAGCGGGTACAATGAGCAGTTCTTC
cdr3_aa: CATSRDLTSGYNEQFF

j_call: TRBJ2-5
d_call: TRBD1
v_call: TRBV28
clone_size: .
cdr3_nt: TGTGCCAGCAGGAGAGCCGGGACAGCGGAGACCCAGTACTTC
cdr3_aa: CASRRAGTAETQYF